What follows are 4 T cell receptor beta chains derived from one specimen sequenced in a study of blood T cells in healthy people across ages. Next came a second PCR, run for about 7 to 12 cycles, which used a sample-barcoded 5' primer along with a J-beta primer mix. TCRdb used MiXCR to reprocess the 5' RACE reads, holding one entry per CDR3 protein. The data hold 800,000 or so distinct CDR3 sequences, with 25% observed a single time. This sample was shared with a second study, whose subject was T cells of mothers and their children.

The material sequenced was blood. Every receptor here comes from a boy between 10 and 17 years old in good health.

J is TRBJ1-3 and V is TRBV9; TRBD1 might be the D (6 bases). From germline, CDR1 is SGDLS and CDR2 YYNGEE. V lost 0 bases to trimming and J lost 2 bases, with 12 bases between them. The CDR3 contains 16 residues. CDR3 coding DNA: TGTGCCAGCAGCGTAGCCCCAGGGGAGGCTGGAAACACCATATATTTT. Translated, it gives CASSVAPGEAGNTIYF.

This clonotype occurred many times. The V and J genes are TRBV6-2 or TRBV6-3 and TRBJ2-1; 9 bases map to TRBD2. Trimming took 10 bases from V and 13 from J; bases not matched to a gene: 14. CDR1 and CDR2 from the germline V gene are MNHEY and SVGEGT. The CDR3 covers 13 residues. The CDR3: CATKTSGRPVQFF. DNA for the CDR3: TGTGCCACCAAGACTAGCGGCCGCCCGGTCCAGTTCTTC.

This clonotype was seen a handful of times. V gene TRBV29-1 combines with J gene TRBJ2-3; D may be TRBD1 (5 bases). Trimming took 7 bases from V and 2 from J, leaving 16 bases between them. The CDR3 has 14 residues. CDR1 and CDR2 (germline): SQVTM, ANQGSEA. CDR3 sequence reads: CSARGRATTDTQYF. CDR3 DNA sequence: TGCAGCGCCCGAGGCAGGGCCACCACAGATACGCAGTATTTT.

This clonotype was detected many times. This chain links TRBV7-2 with TRBJ2-5; no reliable D call. The CDR3 is made up of 11 amino acids. The germline V gene encodes CDR1 SGHTA and CDR2 FQGNSA. The germline V and J ends were trimmed by 5 bases and 3 bases, with 4 bases remaining between them. CDR3 sequence (DNA): TGTGCCAGCAGCGCAAAAGAGACCCAGTACTTC. Translating gives CASSAKETQYF.